The following is a T cell receptor (beta chain) sequence with its context. What it binds is not known. The data were produced by immunoSEQ multiplex PCR, yet TCRdb's version contains in-frame clones alone and is incomplete. The sample shows about 75,000 clones, 70% to 90% of them seen only once. Autoimmune disease history or systemic immunosuppression led to patient exclusion. The CDR3 is made up of 14 amino acids. CDR1 and CDR2 from the germline V gene are SGHRS and YFSETQ. Trimming removed 2 bases from V and 2 bases from J, with 11 bases in between. The data were taken from a study of OX40 agonist ivuxolimab in advanced cancers. Study-wide background: There were three patients with partial responses, one having hepatocellular carcinoma and two cutaneous melanoma. Study results and caveats: Clonal expansion was seen in CD4+ and CD8+ blood T cells by week 6 at 0.1 to 3.0 mg/kg. Among patients with partial responses at 0.1-3.0 mg/kg, clonal expansion was among the lowest.

The chain recombines TRBV5-1 with TRBJ2-7; perhaps TRBD1 as D (6 bases). The sample consisted of CD4+ or CD8+ T cells sorted from blood, taken in a trial of the OX40 agonist ivuxolimab. This sequence was found in an adult with an advanced solid tumor such as melanoma, head and neck, liver or kidney cancer. The CDR3 DNA reads as TGCGCCAGCAGCTTACAGGGTGGACCCTACGAGCAGTACTTC. This translates into CASSLQGGPYEQYF.